This T cell receptor (beta chain) was identified in a study of blood T cell repertoires in COVID-19. As for the study in general: The cDNA or gDNA used as material had been derived from T cells, B-cell-depleted T cells, or PBMCs.

V lost 3 bases, J lost 1 base, and 6 bases lay in between. The CDR3 covers 13 residues. As handled by the study authors: Amplification from reference gene primers served as the basis for estimated nucleated cell counts. TCRdb keeps only in-frame clones here, not all; method: immunoSEQ multiplex PCR. V and J calls and clone size follow that table, whereas D and trimming were derived from the DNA. The sample shows approximately 230,000 clones, 85% to 90% of them seen only once. Each participant's cohort was designated according to participant-reported clinical history. About this clone itself: Other nucleotide sequences in the sample specify the same CDR3.

The chain has TRBV12-3 or TRBV12-4 and TRBJ1-1; possibly TRBD1 for D (6 bases). The specimen sequenced was PBMCs or T cells enriched from blood (not recorded which). This TCR came from a woman aged 30 to 39 who had recovered from COVID-19. The CDR3 nucleotides read TGTGCCAGCAGTTTGACAGGGAACACTGAAGCTTTCTTT. Translated: CASSLTGNTEAFF.